This T cell receptor beta chain came from a study of control samples from healthy donors and cancer patients (dated by TCRdb to the early 2020s). Library generation was performed with the immunoSEQ multiplex PCR assay. What TCRdb holds here is the immuneACCESS table cut down to in-frame rearrangements. Part of the clones is not present; checked against another copy, under half of the missing clones reflect an unresolved V gene, and the others are unexplained. The sample records about 140,000 clones, about 90% of which are singletons. The ten largest make up around 7.3% of the sample. This clone was found a few times. What antigen it recognizes has not been identified. The record has no base qualities; no much larger clone is one base away. V is shortened by 5 bases, J by 10 bases, and the region joining them spans 18 bases. From the cysteine through the phenylalanine, the CDR3 covers 15 amino acids. This entry keeps only the CDR3 DNA: 45 bases, framed from base 1. CDR1 and CDR2, looked up from the germline V gene (reference sequence), are SEHNR and FQNEAQ.

The source is a man aged 18 to 29 in good health. The source material was blood. The sequence is built from TRBV7-9 and TRBJ1-6; possibly the D gene is TRBD1, per 6 matching bases. The CDR3 corresponds to CASSPQMGTSSPLHF. The DNA is TGTGCCAGCAGCCCCCAGATGGGGACAAGCTCACCCCTCCACTTT.